This is a list of T cell receptor beta chains from one sample in a study of blood T cell repertoires in COVID-19. The assay was immunoSEQ multiplex PCR, and TCRdb's table has in-frame clones only and misses some. The table includes about 120,000 clones, around 83% detected once. Sequenced input: peripheral blood. These receptors were obtained from an older man with active or convalescent COVID-19. CDR3s include the opening cysteine and the closing phenylalanine or tryptophan. A D gene is named only where the DNA matches it firmly. A row's size may be missing; if present it is once, few, many or a size class.

CASSLGQGRMDGYTF	TGCGCCAGCAGCTTGGGACAGGGTAGGATGGATGGCTACACCTTC	NA	TRBD1	TRBV5-1	TRBJ1-2
CASSIPDRGANTGELFF	TGCGCCAGCAGCATCCCGGACAGGGGCGCGAACACCGGGGAGCTGTTTTTT	once	TRBD1	TRBV5-1	TRBJ2-2
CSVEVTVPYNSPLHF	TGCAGCGTTGAGGTCACAGTGCCCTATAATTCACCCCTCCACTTT	few	NA	TRBV29-1	TRBJ1-6
CASSQTGGLTDTQYF	TGTGCCAGCAGCCAGACAGGGGGTCTTACAGATACGCAGTATTTT	NA	TRBD1	TRBV4-2	TRBJ2-3
CATRRGNGETQYF	TGTGCCACCCGCAGGGGGAATGGAGAGACCCAGTACTTC	NA	TRBD1	TRBV19	TRBJ2-5
CASSVESRGAHGNTIYF	TGTGCCAGCAGCGTAGAATCCCGGGGGGCACACGGAAACACCATATATTTT	NA	NA	TRBV9	TRBJ1-3
CASRGQVNQPQHF	TGTGCCAGCAGGGGACAGGTGAATCAGCCCCAGCATTTT	NA	TRBD1	TRBV2	TRBJ1-5
CASSLQGPQETQYF	TGCGCCAGCAGCCTACAGGGCCCCCAAGAGACCCAGTACTTC	NA	NA	TRBV5-1	TRBJ2-5
CASTTTGTGERGYTF	TGTGCCAGCACCACTACCGGGACAGGGGAACGGGGCTACACCTTC	NA	TRBD1	TRBV28	TRBJ1-2
CASRRTADEQYF	TGCGCCAGCAGAAGGACAGCCGACGAGCAGTACTTC	NA	NA	TRBV5-1	TRBJ2-7
CASSNGGNTEAFF	TGTGCCAGCAGTAATGGCGGGAACACTGAAGCTTTCTTT	NA	NA	TRBV6-5	TRBJ1-1
CASSPRSGESNEKLFF	TGTGCCAGCAGTCCCCGATCTGGGGAGAGTAATGAAAAACTGTTTTTT	NA	NA	TRBV27	TRBJ1-4
CAISLAGGTDTQYF	TGTGCCATCAGTCTAGCGGGGGGGACAGATACGCAGTATTTT	NA	TRBD2	TRBV10-3	TRBJ2-3
CASRSTAGNQPQHF	TGTGCCAGCAGGTCGACCGCGGGCAATCAGCCCCAGCATTTT	NA	NA	TRBV27	TRBJ1-5
CASSQVQSANEKLFF	TGTGCCAGCAGCCAAGTACAGTCGGCTAATGAAAAACTGTTTTTT	NA	NA	TRBV4-2	TRBJ1-4
CASSEGQGATGELFF	TGCGCCAGCAGCGAGGGACAGGGGGCGACCGGGGAGCTGTTTTTT	NA	TRBD1	TRBV5-1	TRBJ2-2